This TCR beta chain was identified during a study of T-cell reconstitution after alpha-beta-depleted transplantation in children. General observations from the study: T-cell numbers and diversity one year post-transplant derived largely from freshly generated T cells.

This clonotype was counted ten times or more. Its antigen remains unknown. It was with unique molecular identifiers that the TCRbeta library was prepared. TCRdb passed the PCR reads through MiXCR, listing each CDR3 protein once. Altogether around 490,000 distinct CDR3 sequences are present, 10% to 12% being singletons, with the ten largest covering around 15%. The CDR3 sequence is 15 residues long. V was pared by 7 bases and J by 0 bases, with 6 bases of the junction left unmatched. The sample in question was PBMCs, mostly from graft donor cells, obtained 180 days after TCRalphabeta/CD19-depleted stem cell transplant. This sequence was found in a female patient between 2 and 10 years old who had a stem cell transplant for aplastic anemia, so the T cells may come from the graft donor. The V gene is TRBV12-3 or TRBV12-4, the J gene TRBJ2-1; 7 bases line up with TRBD2. The CDR3 region has the DNA TGTGCCAGCACCCCAGCGGGGAGCTCCTACAATGAGCAGTTCTTC. Amino acid sequence: CASTPAGSSYNEQFF.